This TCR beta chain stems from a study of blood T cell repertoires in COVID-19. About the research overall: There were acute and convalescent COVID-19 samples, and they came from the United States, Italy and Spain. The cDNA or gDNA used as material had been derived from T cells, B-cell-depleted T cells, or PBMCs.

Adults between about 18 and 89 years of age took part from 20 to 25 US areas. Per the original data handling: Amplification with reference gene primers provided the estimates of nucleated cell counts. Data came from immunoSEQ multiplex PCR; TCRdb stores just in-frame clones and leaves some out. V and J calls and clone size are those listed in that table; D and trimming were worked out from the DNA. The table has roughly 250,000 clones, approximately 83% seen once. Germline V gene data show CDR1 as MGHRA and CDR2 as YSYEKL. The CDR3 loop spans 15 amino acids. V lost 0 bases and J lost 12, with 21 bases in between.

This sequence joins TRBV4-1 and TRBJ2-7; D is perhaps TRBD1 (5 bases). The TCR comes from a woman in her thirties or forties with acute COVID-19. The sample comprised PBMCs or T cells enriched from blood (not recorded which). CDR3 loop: CASSQDGANGNHRYF. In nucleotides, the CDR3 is TGCGCCAGCAGCCAAGATGGGGCAAATGGAAACCATCGGTACTTC.